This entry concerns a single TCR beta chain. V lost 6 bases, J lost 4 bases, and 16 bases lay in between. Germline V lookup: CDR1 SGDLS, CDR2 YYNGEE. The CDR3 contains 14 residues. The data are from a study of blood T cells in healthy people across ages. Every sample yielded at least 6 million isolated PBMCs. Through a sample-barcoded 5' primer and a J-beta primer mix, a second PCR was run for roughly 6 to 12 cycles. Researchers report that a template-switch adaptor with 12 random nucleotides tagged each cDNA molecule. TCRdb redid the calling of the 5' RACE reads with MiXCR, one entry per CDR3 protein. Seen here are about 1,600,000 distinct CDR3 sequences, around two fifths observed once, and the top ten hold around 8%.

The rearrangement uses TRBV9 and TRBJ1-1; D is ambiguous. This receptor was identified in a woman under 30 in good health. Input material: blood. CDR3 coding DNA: TGTGCCAGCACCCCTCAGTCGGGGTCCACTGAAGCTTTCTTT. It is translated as CASTPQSGSTEAFF.